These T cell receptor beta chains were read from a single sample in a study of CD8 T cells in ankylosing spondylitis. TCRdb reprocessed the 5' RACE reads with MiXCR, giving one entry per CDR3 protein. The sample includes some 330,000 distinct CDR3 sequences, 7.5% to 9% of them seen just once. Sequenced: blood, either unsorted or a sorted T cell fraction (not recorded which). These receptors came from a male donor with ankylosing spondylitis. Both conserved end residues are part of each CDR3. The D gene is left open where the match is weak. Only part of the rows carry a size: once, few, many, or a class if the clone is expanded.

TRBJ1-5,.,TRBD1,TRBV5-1,TGCGCCAGCAGTTCCGGGACAGGGGTCAATCAGCCCCAGCATTTT,CASSSGTGVNQPQHF
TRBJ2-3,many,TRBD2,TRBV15,TGTGCCACCAGCAGAGAGGGTAGCGGGAGCACAGATACGCAGTATTTT,CATSREGSGSTDTQYF
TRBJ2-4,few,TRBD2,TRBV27,TGTGCCAGCAGTGTCGGGACTAGCGGTAAAAACATTCAGTACTTC,CASSVGTSGKNIQYF
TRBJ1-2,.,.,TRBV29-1,TGCAGCGTTGAATCCGGGGCGAGAGGCTACACCTTC,CSVESGARGYTF
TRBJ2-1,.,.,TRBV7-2,TGTGCCAGCAGCCCAATCAGGTCGCACGGGGACAATGAGCAGTTCTTC,CASSPIRSHGDNEQFF
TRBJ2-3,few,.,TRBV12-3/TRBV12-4,TGTGCCAGCAGTTTGGGGACGAGGACAGATACGCAGTATTTT,CASSLGTRTDTQYF
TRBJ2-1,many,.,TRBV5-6,TGTGCCAGCAGCGTACTAGACGGAATCGACTACAATGAGCAGTTCTTC,CASSVLDGIDYNEQFF
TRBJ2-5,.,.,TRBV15,TGTGCCACCAGCAGAGATCTCCAGGGATCGGAGACCCAGTACTTC,CATSRDLQGSETQYF
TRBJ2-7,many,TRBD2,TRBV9,TGTGCCAGCAGCGCCCTCGCGGGAGAGATCTCCTACGAGCAGTACTTC,CASSALAGEISYEQYF
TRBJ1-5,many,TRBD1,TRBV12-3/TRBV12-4,TGTGCCAGCAGGGGCCTTACAGGGGGCAATCAGCCCCAGCATTTT,CASRGLTGGNQPQHF
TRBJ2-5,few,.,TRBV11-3,TGTGCCAGCAGCTTAGGGGTTGACGCCCGGGAGACCCAGTACTTC,CASSLGVDARETQYF
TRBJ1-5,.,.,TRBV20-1,TGCAGTGCTCAGGGTGGGGATCAGTCCCAGCATTTT,CSAQGGDQSQHF
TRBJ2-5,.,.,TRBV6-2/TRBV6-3,TGTGCCAGCAGTACGAGACGCGAGTACCAAGAGACCCAGTACTTC,CASSTRREYQETQYF
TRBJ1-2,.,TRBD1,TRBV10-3,TGTGCCATCAGTATAGGGACAGTTCTAGGAGTTGGCTACACCTTC,CAISIGTVLGVGYTF
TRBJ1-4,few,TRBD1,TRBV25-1,TGTGCCAGCAGTGAATTTGTGGCAGGGGGCGATGAAAAACTGTTTTTT,CASSEFVAGGDEKLFF
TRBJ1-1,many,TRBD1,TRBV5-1,TGCGCCAGCAGCACGGGACAGAGGTCTGACACTGAAGCTTTCTTT,CASSTGQRSDTEAFF
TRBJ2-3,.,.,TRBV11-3,TGTGCCAGCAGCCCAGATGGTTCCCCAGATACGCAGTATTTT,CASSPDGSPDTQYF
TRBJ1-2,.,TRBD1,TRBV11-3,TGTGCCAGCAGCTTAGACAGGACAGGAGACTATGGCTACACCTTC,CASSLDRTGDYGYTF
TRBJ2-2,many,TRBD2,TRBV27,TGTGCCAGCAGTCCCAGACTAGCGGGAGGGACCGGGGAGCTGTTTTTT,CASSPRLAGGTGELFF
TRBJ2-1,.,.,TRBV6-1,TGTGCCAGCCTCTCCTACAATGAGCAGTTCTTC,CASLSYNEQFF
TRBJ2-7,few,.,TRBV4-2,TGTGCCAGCAGCCAAGTAACGGCAGACGAGCAGTACTTC,CASSQVTADEQYF
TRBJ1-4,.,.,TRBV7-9,TGTGCCAGCAGCCCGATCCCCCCAGGCAGTCTGTTTTTT,CASSPIPPGSLFF
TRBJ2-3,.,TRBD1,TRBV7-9,TGTGCCAGCTTTGGTATCGAGGGGGCGGTAAAGGATACGCAGTATTTT,CASFGIEGAVKDTQYF
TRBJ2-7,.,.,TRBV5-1,TGCGCCAGCAGCTTGGCGGGGGGGGGACAGGGATTCTCCTACGAGCAGTACTTC,CASSLAGGGQGFSYEQYF
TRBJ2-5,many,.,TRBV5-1,TGCGCCAGCAGCTTGGGATCGGGGTTACAGAACCAAGAGACCCAGTACTTC,CASSLGSGLQNQETQYF
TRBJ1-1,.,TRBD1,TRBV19,TGTGCCAGTAGTAACGAGGGGGCCGGGAACACTGAAGCTTTCTTT,CASSNEGAGNTEAFF
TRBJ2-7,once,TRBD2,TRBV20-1,TGCAGTGCCGGCGTACCAATAGCGGGACCCCTCTACGAGCAGTACTTC,CSAGVPIAGPLYEQYF
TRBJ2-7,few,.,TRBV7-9,TGTGCCAGCAGCGGACAAACCGTATCCTACGAGCAGTACTTC,CASSGQTVSYEQYF
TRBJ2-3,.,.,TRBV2,TGTGCCAGCAGTGAAGATATGGGCCCGAGGGCAGATACGCAGTATTTT,CASSEDMGPRADTQYF
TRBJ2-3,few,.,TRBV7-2,TGTGCCAGCAGCCCTAGACGGTGGCCGGATACGCAGTATTTT,CASSPRRWPDTQYF
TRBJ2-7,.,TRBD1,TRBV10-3,TGTGCCATCAGTGAGAGGGACAGGGAAGGGCAGTACTTC,CAISERDREGQYF
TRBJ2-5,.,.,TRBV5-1,TGCGCCAGCAGCTCTGACTTGGGAGGAGAGACCCAGTACTTC,CASSSDLGGETQYF
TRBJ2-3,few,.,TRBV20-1,TGCAGTGCTAGTTTGTACACAGATACGCAGTATTTT,CSASLYTDTQYF
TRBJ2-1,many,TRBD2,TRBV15,TGTGCCACGAGACTAGCCGCCTACAATGAGCAGTTCTTC,CATRLAAYNEQFF
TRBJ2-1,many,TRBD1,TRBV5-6,TGTGCCAGCAGCTCATCGGGACAGGTCTACAATGAGCAGTTCTTC,CASSSSGQVYNEQFF
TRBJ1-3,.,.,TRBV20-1,TGCAGTGCGGGGAGGACAGCTGGAAACACCATATATTTT,CSAGRTAGNTIYF
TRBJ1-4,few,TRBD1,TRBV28,TGTGCCAGCAGTGGACAGGAGGGCAGGGGAAGAAAACTGTTTTTT,CASSGQEGRGRKLFF
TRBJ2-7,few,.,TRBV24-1,TGTGCCACCAGTGCCCCTACGCGCGGTTACGAGCAGTACTTC,CATSAPTRGYEQYF
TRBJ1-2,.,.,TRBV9,TGTGCCAGCAGCCCGCGACAGAGCCGAGGCTATGGCTACACCTTC,CASSPRQSRGYGYTF
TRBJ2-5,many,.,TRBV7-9,TGTGCCAGCAGCTCCCCATCCTGGTACCAAGAGACCCAGTACTTC,CASSSPSWYQETQYF